This T cell receptor (beta chain) was captured in a study of response to subunit inactivated influenza vaccine. Study outcomes and limitations: Each seasonal influenza vaccination, the authors suggested, recruits few new T cells.

Via MiXCR, TCRdb re-called the RT-PCR reads, giving one row per CDR3 protein. The repertoire holds around 570,000 distinct CDR3 sequences, with about 8% as singletons. V was pared by 2 bases and J by 4 bases, with 17 bases between. CDR3 length: 15 residues. Per the germline V gene, CDR1 is DFQATT and CDR2 is SNEGSKA (reference sequence). This clonotype was seen a handful of times. Its antigen remains unidentified. The TCR sequence derives from a man aged 50 to 69 who received an inactivated influenza vaccine. The source material was PBMCs from blood, sampled about 23 months after vaccination. The chain has TRBV20-1 and TRBJ1-1; weak D call: TRBD1 (6 bases). The CDR3 region has the DNA TGCAGTGCTAGACCCCCAGGGGTAAGGAGCACTGAAGCTTTCTTT. Translating gives CSARPPGVRSTEAFF.